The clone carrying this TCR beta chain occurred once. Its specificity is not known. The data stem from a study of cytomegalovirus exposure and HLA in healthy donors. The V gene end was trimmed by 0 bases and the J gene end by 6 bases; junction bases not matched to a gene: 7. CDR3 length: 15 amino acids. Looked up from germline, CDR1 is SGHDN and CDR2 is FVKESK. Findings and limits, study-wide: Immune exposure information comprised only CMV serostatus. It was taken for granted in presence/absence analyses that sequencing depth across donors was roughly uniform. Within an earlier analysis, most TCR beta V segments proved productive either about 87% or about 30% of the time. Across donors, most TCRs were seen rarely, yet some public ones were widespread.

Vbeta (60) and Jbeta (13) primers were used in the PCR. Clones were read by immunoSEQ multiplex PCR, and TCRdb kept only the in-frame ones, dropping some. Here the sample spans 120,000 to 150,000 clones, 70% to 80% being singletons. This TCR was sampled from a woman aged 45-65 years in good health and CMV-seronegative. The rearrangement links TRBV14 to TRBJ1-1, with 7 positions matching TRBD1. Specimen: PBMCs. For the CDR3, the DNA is TGTGCCAGCAGCCAAGATTGGGACAGACTCTCTGAAGCTTTCTTT. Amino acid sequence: CASSQDWDRLSEAFF.